These 7 T cell receptor beta chains originate from one sample sequenced in a study of blood T cell repertoires in COVID-19 (TCRdb year 2020). The receptor library was made with the immunoSEQ multiplex PCR assay. Here the immuneACCESS table is served through TCRdb, limited to in-frame sequences with V and J called. Missing clones are a known gap in these copies; in checked studies unresolved V genes cover under half, and the rest lacks a known reason. The sample table holds 190,000 or so clones, of which roughly 86% were seen once. The top ten clones comprise 2.7% of the sample. Sequencing was done on a sample of peripheral blood. These receptors were collected from a man aged 35 to 55 with active or convalescent COVID-19.

This chain connects TRBV4-2 to TRBJ2-7; D is perhaps TRBD1 (7 bases). The V gene lost 2 bases and the J gene lost 0 bases, with 14 bases spanning the gap. The CDR3 has 16 amino acids. CDR1 and CDR2 from the germline V gene are LGHNA and YNFKEQ. The DNA for the CDR3 is TGTGCCAGCAGCCAAAGTGCGGGACAGAGCTCCTACGAGCAGTACTTC. It translates to CASSQSAGQSSYEQYF.

This clone was observed a few times. The chain has TRBV10-3 and TRBJ1-5; the match to TRBD1 covers 7 bases. Germline-derived CDR1 and CDR2 are ENHRY and SYGVKD. V was pared by 7 bases and J by 4 bases, with 4 bases of the junction left unmatched. The CDR3 totals 13 residues. The CDR3 coding sequence is TGTGCCATCACCGGACAGGAGAATCAGCCCCAGCATTTT. Residues: CAITGQENQPQHF.

V usage is TRBV2 and J usage is TRBJ2-2, with TRBD2 matching over 12 bases. The V and J ends lost 3 bases and 5 bases, in that order; junction bases with no gene match: 1. CDR1 is SNHLY and CDR2 is FYNNEI in the germline V gene. CDR3 length: 15 amino acids. CDR3 sequence (DNA): TGTGCCAGCAGTGAGACTAGCGGGGGAACCGGGGAGCTGTTTTTT. The encoded protein is CASSETSGGTGELFF.

The V call is TRBV29-1, the J call TRBJ2-3, with 9 bases aligning to TRBD2. The CDR3 extends over 14 amino acids. Per the germline V gene, CDR1 is SQVTM and CDR2 is ANQGSEA. V was pared by 7 bases and J by 2 bases, with 7 bases of the junction left unmatched. The CDR3 DNA sequence: TGCAGCGAGCGGGCTAGCGGGGACACAGATACGCAGTATTTT. Translated, it gives CSERASGDTDTQYF.

J is TRBJ1-5 and V is TRBV15; 7 positions match TRBD1. The V and J ends lost 0 bases and 5 bases, in that order; junction bases with no gene match: 7. Germline CDR1 and CDR2: LNHNV and YYDKDF (reference sequence). This CDR3 has 16 residues. The CDR3 protein is CATSRDPRTGYQPQHF. CDR3 coding DNA: TGTGCCACCAGCAGAGATCCGCGGACAGGCTATCAGCCCCAGCATTTT. The complete variable domain, with remaining parts taken from reference TRBV15 and TRBJ1-5, reads DAMVIQNPRYQVTQFGKPVTLSCSQTLNHNVMYWYQQKSSQAPKLLFHYYDKDFNNEADTPDNFQSRRPNTSFCFLDIRSPGLGDTAMYLCATSRDPRTGYQPQHFGDGTRLSIL.

This clone turned up a few times. The chain couples TRBV4-1 to TRBJ1-4; no clear D. The V and J ends lost 5 bases and 6 bases respectively, with 10 bases between them. This CDR3 has 13 residues. Germline V lookup: CDR1 MGHRA, CDR2 YSYEKL. This CDR3 is CASSNSGDEKLFF. In nucleotides, the CDR3 is TGCGCCAGCAGCAACAGCGGGGATGAAAAACTGTTTTTT.

The DNA for the CDR3 is TGCAGCGTTGTCAGGACAGGGGCAACGAACACTGAAGCTTTCTTT. It translates to CSVVRTGATNTEAFF. The rearrangement joins TRBV29-1 to TRBJ1-1; TRBD1 matches at 9 bases. The CDR3 loop spans 15 amino acids. With 4 bases clipped from V and 1 base from J, the junction kept 7 bases outside the gene matches. Germline values: CDR1 SQVTM, CDR2 ANQGSEA.